The following is a T cell receptor (beta chain) sequence with its context. CDR3 length: 14 amino acids. V lost 4 bases and J 4 bases, leaving 13 bases between the germline ends. Looked up from germline, CDR1 is SEHNR and CDR2 is FQNEAQ (reference sequence). Clones were sequenced by immunoSEQ multiplex PCR, and TCRdb holds only the in-frame ones, with some missing. The sample consists of 11,000 to 15,000 clones, roughly 77% of them appearing once. This sample was taken from a study of tumour-infiltrating T cells in Burkitt lymphoma. Across the study: Overall and progression-free survival were predicted by productive clonality.

The material sequenced was tumor tissue. The receptor was derived from a human donor with diffuse large B-cell lymphoma. The gene calls are TRBV7-9 and TRBJ1-2; D is uncertain. The CDR3 region is CASSSPHRVYGYTF. Written as DNA, the CDR3 is TGTGCCAGCAGCTCCCCGCACCGCGTCTATGGCTACACCTTC.